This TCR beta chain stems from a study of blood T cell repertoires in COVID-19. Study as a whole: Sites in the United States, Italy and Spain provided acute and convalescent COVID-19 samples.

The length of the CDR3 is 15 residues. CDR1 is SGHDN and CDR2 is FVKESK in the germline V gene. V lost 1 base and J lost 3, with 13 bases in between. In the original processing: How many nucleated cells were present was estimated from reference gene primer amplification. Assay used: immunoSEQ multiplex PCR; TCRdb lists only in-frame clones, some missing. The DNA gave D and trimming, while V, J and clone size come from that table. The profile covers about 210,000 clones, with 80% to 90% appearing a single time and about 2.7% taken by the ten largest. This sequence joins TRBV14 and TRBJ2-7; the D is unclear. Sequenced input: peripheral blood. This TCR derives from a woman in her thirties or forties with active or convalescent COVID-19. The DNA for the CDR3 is TGTGCCAGCAGCCAAGGAGAAAGCTTCGTCTACGAGCAGTACTTC. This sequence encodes CASSQGESFVYEQYF.